The 28 T cell receptor beta chains given below trace back to one sample, sequenced in a study of blood T cell repertoires in COVID-19. Sequencing used immunoSEQ multiplex PCR; TCRdb keeps in-frame clones, though not all of them. The data contain 300,000 to 450,000 clones, more than 80% of them seen just once; the ten biggest clones take up 0.9% to 1.1%. The sample was PBMCs or T cells enriched from blood (not recorded which). These receptors were obtained from a man between 18 and 29 years old who had recovered from COVID-19.

The chain employs TRBV19 and TRBJ2-1, with a possible D match to TRBD1 (6 bases). This CDR3 is 13 amino acids long. In germline, CDR1 is LNHDA, CDR2 SQIVND (reference sequence). V gave up 4 bases and J gave up 4 bases, with 8 bases separating them. CDR3 in amino acids: CASSKDRYNEQFF. The CDR3 nucleotides are TGTGCCAGTAGTAAGGACAGATACAATGAGCAGTTCTTC.

This clone occurred once. The chain joins TRBV18 to TRBJ1-1, with D perhaps TRBD1 (6 bases). The germline V and J ends were trimmed by 2 bases and 4 bases, with 20 bases remaining between them. From germline, CDR1 is KGHSH and CDR2 LQKENI. This CDR3 region has 17 residues. The CDR3 DNA reads as TGTGCCAGCTCACCAAACGGGGGGGGCGGGGTGAGCACTGAAGCTTTCTTT. Its protein product is CASSPNGGGGVSTEAFF.

J is TRBJ1-4 and V is TRBV18, with 10 bases matching TRBD1. Trimming took 6 bases from V and 5 from J; bases not matched to a gene: 12. The CDR3 spans 17 residues. The germline V gene encodes CDR1 KGHSH and CDR2 LQKENI. The DNA for the CDR3 is TGTGCCAGCTCGATCCTCCTTCCGGGACAGGGGAATGAAAAACTGTTTTTT. This translates into CASSILLPGQGNEKLFF.

In its sample, this clone was seen once. V and J are TRBV10-2 and TRBJ1-2, with D possibly TRBD1 on 5 matching bases. Germline V gene sequence: CDR1 WSHSY, CDR2 SAAADI. V shed 6 bases and J shed 6 bases, with 11 bases lying between them. The CDR3 totals 12 residues. CDR3 nucleotide sequence: TGCGCCAGCAGGCCCACAGGACATGGCTACACCTTC. Translated, it gives CASRPTGHGYTF.

The rearrangement uses TRBV6-5 and TRBJ1-1; D not resolved. Germline V gene sequence: CDR1 MNHEY, CDR2 SVGAGI. Trimming shortened V by 6 bases and J by 0 bases, and 11 bases separated the two germline ends. The CDR3 totals 14 residues. The CDR3 sequence is CASSLTVMNTEAFF. Here the CDR3 DNA reads TGTGCCAGCAGCCTAACCGTCATGAACACTGAAGCTTTCTTT.

The chain is built from TRBV10-3 and TRBJ1-2, with 7 positions matching TRBD1. The V segment lost 10 bases and the J segment 3 bases; nucleotides outside the gene matches: 5. This CDR3 region has 12 residues. The germline V gene encodes CDR1 ENHRY and CDR2 SYGVKD. The CDR3 region is CATEGGDYGYTF. CDR3 coding DNA: TGTGCCACCGAAGGGGGCGACTATGGCTACACCTTC.

In this sample, this clone turned up once. The chain carries TRBV5-1 and TRBJ1-1, with D perhaps matching TRBD1 (6 bases). V lost 0 bases and J lost 4, with 10 bases in between. Germline CDR1 reads SGHRS; CDR2 reads YFSETQ. The CDR3 covers 14 residues. This CDR3 reads CASSLVVGATEAFF. CDR3 DNA sequence: TGCGCCAGCAGCTTGGTGGTGGGGGCCACTGAAGCTTTCTTT.

This clone was recorded a few times. V usage is TRBV9 and J usage is TRBJ2-6; D possibly corresponds to TRBD1 (5 bases). Germline V gene lookup returns CDR1 SGDLS and CDR2 YYNGEE. This CDR3 is 15 amino acids long. V lost 3 bases and J lost 2, with 9 bases in between. CDR3 in amino acids: CASSAGATGANVLTF. For the CDR3, the DNA is TGTGCCAGCAGCGCTGGGGCGACTGGGGCCAACGTCCTGACTTTC.

This clone is a singleton in its sample. The chain's CDR3 is CASTHAKPYNQPQHF. The CDR3 nucleotides are TGTGCCAGCACCCATGCCAAGCCCTACAATCAGCCCCAGCATTTT. The genes are TRBV7-8 and TRBJ1-5; D uncertain. V lost 7 bases, J lost 3 bases, and 16 bases lay in between. The germline V gene encodes CDR1 SGHVS and CDR2 FQNEAQ. This CDR3 spans 15 amino acids.

V gene TRBV21-1 combines with J gene TRBJ2-4; the D call in the table, TRBD1, was not verified against the DNA. TRBV21-1 is a documented pseudogene. This CDR3 has 16 amino acids. The CDR3 coding sequence is TGTGCCAGCAGCAAAGACAGTCTTCTAGCCAAAAACATTCAGTACTTC. Encoded protein: CASSKDSLLAKNIQYF.

The chain is built from TRBV2 and TRBJ2-7; perhaps TRBD1 as D (6 bases). The V and J ends lost 6 bases and 1 base respectively, with 16 bases between them. The CDR3 spans 15 residues. Germline assignment: CDR1 SNHLY and CDR2 FYNNEI. CDR3: CASRDLGGRSYEQYF. CDR3 sequence (DNA): TGTGCCAGCAGAGATTTAGGGGGTAGGTCCTACGAGCAGTACTTC.

The sample holds one count of this clone. The chain couples TRBV4-1 to TRBJ2-1, with TRBD2 identical over 7 bases. The CDR3 loop spans 19 amino acids. J lost 0 bases, V lost 2 bases, and 13 bases had no gene match. The germline V gene encodes CDR1 MGHRA and CDR2 YSYEKL. The DNA of the CDR3 is TGCGCCAGCAGCCAACCTGATTGGGCTAGCGGAGCCTCCTACAATGAGCAGTTCTTC. Residues: CASSQPDWASGASYNEQFF.

V and J are TRBV6-1 and TRBJ1-2; TRBD1 matches 9 bases. CDR1 is MNHNS and CDR2 is SASEGT in the germline V gene. V shed 3 bases and J 4 bases; nucleotides not matched to a gene: 12. The CDR3 extends over 17 amino acids. The CDR3 DNA follows: TGTGCCAGCAGTGACCCCAAGACAGGGGGGCTCGGCTATGGCTACACCTTC. It yields the protein CASSDPKTGGLGYGYTF.

CDR3 amino acids: CASSLRQGQGYTF. The CDR3 nucleotides read TGTGCCAGCAGCCTGAGACAGGGGCAAGGCTACACCTTC. This chain links TRBV28 with TRBJ1-2, with 8 bases fitting TRBD1. Germline-derived CDR1 and CDR2 are MDHEN and SYDVKM. The CDR3 has 13 amino acids. The trim removed 6 bases at V and 8 bases at J, leaving 8 bases unmatched.

The genes are TRBV18 and TRBJ2-1, with TRBD1 identical over 9 bases. Germline lookup yields CDR1 KGHSH and CDR2 LQKENI. V trimming: 3 bases; J trimming: 8 bases; junction bases outside the gene matches: 8. CDR3 length equals 15 residues. The CDR3 region has the DNA TGTGCCAGCTCACCGTGGGGACAGGGAACCCATGAGCAGTTCTTC. This codes for CASSPWGQGTHEQFF.

This sequence joins TRBV28 and TRBJ2-2; possibly TRBD2 for D (6 bases). Trimming stripped 4 bases from V and 6 bases from J, with 12 bases between. The V gene's germline CDR1 is MDHEN and CDR2 SYDVKM. The CDR3 length is 14 residues. The CDR3 DNA follows: TGTGCCAGCAGTTGGACACCGGGGGCCGGGGAGCTGTTTTTT. It translates to CASSWTPGAGELFF.

The chain joins TRBV19 to TRBJ1-5; D perhaps matches TRBD1 (5 bases). The CDR3 has 14 amino acids. Looked up from germline, CDR1 is LNHDA and CDR2 is SQIVND (reference sequence). V was cut by 2 bases and J by 7 bases, with 12 bases left in between. This chain's CDR3 is CASSISGVGQPQHF. Written as DNA, the CDR3 is TGTGCCAGTAGTATATCGGGGGTCGGACAGCCCCAGCATTTT.

The chain uses TRBV18 and TRBJ1-5; D might be TRBD1 (6 bases). Germline lookup yields CDR1 KGHSH and CDR2 LQKENI. Trimming removed 3 bases at V and 6 bases at J, with 18 bases between. This CDR3 is built from 16 residues. Written as DNA, the CDR3 is TGTGCCAGCTCACCTGGGGGGGCAGGGACGGGTCAGCCCCAGCATTTT. Translation: CASSPGGAGTGQPQHF.

This chain links TRBV30 with TRBJ1-5; D may be TRBD1 (5 bases). This CDR3 comprises 13 residues. Germline V gene data show CDR1 as GTSNPN and CDR2 as SVGIG (reference sequence). With 4 bases removed from V and 3 bases from J, the gap between germline ends came to 10 bases. CDR3 nucleotide sequence: TGTGCCTGGATGGCAGGGTACAATCAGCCCCAGCATTTT. As protein: CAWMAGYNQPQHF.

The V call is TRBV5-4, the J call TRBJ2-2; a weak D match, TRBD2 (6 bases). The germline V gene has CDR1 SGHNT and CDR2 YYREEE (reference sequence). The CDR3 spans 15 residues. Trimming stripped 4 bases from V and 1 base from J, with 11 bases between. CDR3 sequence (DNA): TGTGCCAGCAGCCCAGACGGGGGGAACACCGGGGAGCTGTTTTTT. It is translated as CASSPDGGNTGELFF.

This sequence joins TRBV5-6 and TRBJ2-7, with 7 bases aligning to TRBD2. CDR1 is SGHDT, CDR2 YYEEEE, per germline. V was clipped by 2 bases and J by 3 bases; unmatched bases: 2. The CDR3 is made up of 13 amino acids. The CDR3 loop reads CASSFGLDYEQYF. The CDR3 region has the DNA TGTGCCAGCAGCTTCGGACTAGACTACGAGCAGTACTTC.

The chain employs TRBV7-9 and TRBJ1-6; possibly TRBD1 for D (5 bases). The CDR3 loop spans 14 amino acids. The germline CDR1 and CDR2 sequences are SEHNR and FQNEAQ (reference sequence). Deletions cut 2 bases from V and 9 bases from J, with 11 bases between. As DNA, the CDR3 is TGTGCCAGCAGCTTACAGGGTTTAGGTTCACCCCTCCACTTT. Amino acid sequence: CASSLQGLGSPLHF.

The CDR3 is CASSQDLRGRETQYF. CDR3 DNA sequence: TGTGCCAGCAGCCAAGATCTGCGAGGGCGGGAGACCCAGTACTTC. The chain combines TRBV4-2 with TRBJ2-5, with a weak D call TRBD2 (5 bases). Germline CDR1 is LGHNA and CDR2 is YNFKEQ. The CDR3 length is 15 residues. V lost 0 bases, J lost 5 bases, and 13 bases lay in between.

The chain carries TRBV28 and TRBJ2-7; 9 bases fit TRBD1. This CDR3 region has 14 residues. The V gene's germline CDR1 is MDHEN and CDR2 SYDVKM. Germline trimming cut 6 bases from V and 3 bases from J; bases unmatched to any gene: 6. The CDR3 nucleotides are TGTGCCAGCAGCACAGGGGGCACGGTCTACGAGCAGTACTTC. Its protein is CASSTGGTVYEQYF.

The V and J genes are TRBV28 and TRBJ1-2; tentative D call: TRBD1 (5 bases). Trimming removed 3 bases from V and 11 bases from J, with 16 bases in between. Germline-derived CDR1 and CDR2 are MDHEN and SYDVKM. The CDR3 covers 13 residues. CDR3 loop: CASSFGRGIGYTF. CDR3 coding DNA: TGTGCCAGCAGTTTTGGGAGGGGAATAGGTTACACCTTC.

V usage is TRBV12-3 or TRBV12-4 and J usage is TRBJ2-7, with 8 bases lining up with TRBD1. The trim removed 5 bases at V and 3 bases at J, leaving 3 bases unmatched. There are 13 residues in the CDR3. CDR3 region: CASSQDRGYEQYF. In nucleotides, the CDR3 is TGTGCCAGCAGTCAAGACAGGGGCTACGAGCAGTACTTC.

This chain uses TRBV19 with TRBJ1-5, with 7 positions matching TRBD1. The CDR3 has 15 residues. Germline V gives CDR1 LNHDA, CDR2 SQIVND (reference sequence). The V and J ends lost 4 bases and 0 bases, in that order; junction bases with no gene match: 3. CDR3 sequence: CASSTTGSSNQPQHF. The CDR3 region has the DNA TGTGCCAGTAGTACGACAGGGAGTAGCAATCAGCCCCAGCATTTT.

V usage is TRBV9 and J usage is TRBJ1-1, with D maybe TRBD1 (6 bases). This CDR3 has 16 residues. V shed 1 base and J shed 1 base, with 14 bases lying between them. Germline values: CDR1 SGDLS, CDR2 YYNGEE. The CDR3 spells CASSVHRDASNTEAFF. The CDR3 DNA reads TGTGCCAGCAGCGTACACAGGGACGCCTCGAACACTGAAGCTTTCTTT.